A single sample is the source of the 31 T cell receptor beta chains below, sequenced in a study of T cell responses to AZD1222 COVID-19 vaccine. Method: immunoSEQ multiplex PCR; TCRdb's copy keeps in-frame clones and lacks some. The data hold approximately 170,000 clones, with about 92% observed a single time. Sequenced here: peripheral blood, sampled on day 0 of AZD1222 vaccination. These receptor sequences come from an adult in good health.

The table lists this clone with a count of one. The chain couples TRBV6-5 to TRBJ2-7; TRBD2 is a possible D gene (5 bases). The CDR3 totals 14 residues. From germline, CDR1 is MNHEY and CDR2 SVGAGI. Between the trimmed V and J ends, which lost 0 bases and 0 bases, there was a span of 6 bases. CDR3 protein: CASSYSGDSYEQYF. In nucleotides, the CDR3 is TGTGCCAGCAGTTACTCGGGAGACTCCTACGAGCAGTACTTC.

The CDR3 spells CASSTGTGYGYTF. CDR3 nucleotides: TGTGCCAGCAGTACCGGGACAGGCTATGGCTACACCTTC. The chain recombines TRBV7-9 with TRBJ1-2; 8 nucleotides line up with TRBD1. CDR3 length equals 13 residues. The V gene's germline CDR1 is SEHNR and CDR2 FQNEAQ (reference sequence). Trimming removed 6 bases from V and 4 bases from J; junction bases left unmatched: 4.

The J gene is TRBJ2-5, the V gene TRBV12-3 or TRBV12-4, with TRBD2 as a possible D gene (6 bases). The length of the CDR3 is 13 residues. The ends were cut back, 5 bases at V and 5 bases at J, with 12 bases in the middle. CDR3 sequence (DNA): TGTGCCAGCAGTCCCGGAGGAGGGGAGACCCAGTACTTC. This gives the protein CASSPGGGETQYF.

The chain joins TRBV29-1 to TRBJ1-6; TRBD1 matches at 7 bases. J lost 7 bases, V lost 7 bases, and 7 bases had no gene match. The CDR3 is made up of 13 amino acids. Germline V lookup: CDR1 SQVTM, CDR2 ANQGSEA. The CDR3 DNA is TGCAGCGCCCTGACAGGGATAAATTCACCCCTCCACTTT. As protein: CSALTGINSPLHF.

This clone showed up just a few times. This chain joins TRBV6-4 and TRBJ2-3; 8 bases align to TRBD1. The germline V gene has CDR1 MRHNA and CDR2 SNTAGT. This CDR3 has 15 amino acids. J was trimmed by 4 bases and V by 0 bases; bases with no gene match: 3. For the CDR3, the DNA is TGTGCCAGCAGTGACTCTGGACAGGGCTCAGATACGCAGTATTTT. The encoded protein is CASSDSGQGSDTQYF.

This chain connects TRBV5-1 to TRBJ2-1; 7 bases are a match to TRBD2. The V gene's germline CDR1 is SGHRS and CDR2 YFSETQ. CDR3 length: 15 amino acids. V dropped 1 base and J dropped 12; count of bases not matched to a gene: 13. In nucleotides, the CDR3 is TGCGCCAGCAGCTTGACCGGGGGGATCTACAGTGTGCAGTTCTTC. This translates into CASSLTGGIYSVQFF.

The gene calls are TRBV29-1 and TRBJ1-1, with D maybe TRBD1 (6 bases). The V gene lost 6 bases and the J gene lost 5 bases, with 13 bases spanning the gap. The CDR3 is made up of 12 amino acids. Germline CDR1 reads SQVTM; CDR2 reads ANQGSEA. The CDR3 spells CSVVQGETEAFF. CDR3 nucleotides: TGCAGCGTCGTACAGGGTGAAACTGAAGCTTTCTTT.

The chain links TRBV7-8 to TRBJ2-3; D unclear. Trimming cost V 1 base and J 5 bases, with 13 bases left between them. Germline CDR1 SGHVS, CDR2 FQNEAQ. The CDR3 totals 15 residues. The CDR3 protein is CASSLGGPHEDTQYF. For the CDR3, the DNA is TGTGCCAGCAGCTTAGGGGGTCCCCATGAAGATACGCAGTATTTT.

This clone was counted once. V and J are TRBV29-1 and TRBJ2-7; no clear D. In germline, CDR1 is SQVTM, CDR2 ANQGSEA. V was pared by 1 base and J by 2 bases, with 15 bases between. The CDR3 is made up of 15 amino acids. In DNA form, the CDR3 reads TGCAGCGTTGAAGGTCTCGGATCAGCGCCCTACGAGCAGTACTTC. This translates into CSVEGLGSAPYEQYF.

V gene TRBV29-1 combines with J gene TRBJ1-4; D uncertain. From germline, CDR1 is SQVTM and CDR2 ANQGSEA. With 4 bases removed from V and 5 bases from J, the gap between germline ends came to 8 bases. This CDR3 comprises 12 residues. CDR3 loop: CSVAGLNEKLFF. In DNA, the CDR3 is TGCAGCGTTGCCGGACTGAATGAAAAACTGTTTTTT.

This chain links TRBV6-1 with TRBJ1-6; D gene uncertain. Trimming cost V 2 bases and J 11 bases, with 4 bases left between them. Germline CDR1 MNHNS, CDR2 SASEGT. The CDR3 runs 11 residues. For the CDR3, the DNA is TGTGCCAGCAGTGAACATCCACCCCTCCACTTT. Residues: CASSEHPPLHF.

The J gene is TRBJ2-7, the V gene TRBV6-5, with D perhaps TRBD1 (6 bases). Germline assignment: CDR1 MNHEY and CDR2 SVGAGI. Trimming removed 9 bases from V and 2 bases from J, with 8 bases in between. The CDR3 contains 11 residues. CDR3 nucleotide sequence: TGTGCCAGTAGACAGGCCTACGAGCAGTACTTC. It translates to CASRQAYEQYF.

The chain carries TRBV7-9 and TRBJ2-1; TRBD2 agrees at 11 bases. CDR1 SEHNR and CDR2 FQNEAQ come from the germline V gene (reference sequence). This CDR3 has 17 residues. Losses at the gene ends were 5 bases for V and 2 bases for J; bases not matched to a gene: 8. CDR3 sequence: CASSPSRLAGTYNEQFF. CDR3 nucleotide sequence: TGTGCCAGCAGCCCGAGTCGACTAGCGGGGACCTACAATGAGCAGTTCTTC.

Turning to this clone: Within the sample, other DNA sequences also encode this same CDR3. The rearrangement joins TRBV10-3 to TRBJ1-3; 7 bases match TRBD1. The CDR3 length is 14 residues. Trimming took 6 bases from V and 4 from J; bases not matched to a gene: 6. Looked up from germline, CDR1 is ENHRY and CDR2 is SYGVKD. CDR3 in amino acids: CAIRETGSGNTIYF. In DNA, the CDR3 is TGTGCCATCAGAGAGACAGGGTCGGGAAACACCATATATTTT.

The chain is built from TRBV7-9 and TRBJ2-5; D is unclear. CDR3 length: 14 residues. Germline lookup yields CDR1 SEHNR and CDR2 FQNEAQ (reference sequence). V was cut by 0 bases and J by 5 bases, with 10 bases left in between. CDR3 in DNA: TGTGCCAGCAGCTTAGCTGGGGTCGGGGAGACCCAGTACTTC. It yields the protein CASSLAGVGETQYF.

J is TRBJ1-2 and V is TRBV27; D not certain. CDR3 length equals 13 residues. Germline V gene lookup returns CDR1 MNHEY and CDR2 SMNVEV (reference sequence). With 3 bases removed from V and 5 bases from J, the gap between germline ends came to 10 bases. CDR3 sequence reads: CASSFSGAYGYTF. The CDR3 DNA reads as TGTGCCAGCAGTTTCTCCGGTGCTTATGGCTACACCTTC.

V gene TRBV2 combines with J gene TRBJ1-4; TRBD1 agrees at 9 bases. V dropped 7 bases and J dropped 2; count of bases not matched to a gene: 14. Germline V gene data show CDR1 as SNHLY and CDR2 as FYNNEI. The CDR3 covers 18 residues. In DNA form, the CDR3 reads TGTGCCAGCAAGGCGGGACAGGGCCTCGTCTTCACTAATGAAAAACTGTTTTTT. It yields the protein CASKAGQGLVFTNEKLFF. The full variable domain, rest sourced from reference TRBV2 and TRBJ1-4, is EPEVTQTPSHQVTQMGQEVILRCVPISNHLYFYWYRQILGQKVEFLVSFYNNEISEKSEIFDDQFSVERPDGSNFTLKIRSTKLEDSAMYFCASKAGQGLVFTNEKLFFGSGTQLSVL.

This clone was detected only once. The V gene is TRBV24-1, the J gene TRBJ1-1, with D perhaps matching TRBD1 (6 bases). The CDR3 has 16 residues. Germline assignment: CDR1 KGHDR and CDR2 SFDVKD. V was pared by 6 bases and J by 6 bases, with 22 bases between. In DNA, the CDR3 is TGTGCCACCAGTCGACAAGCGGGGGCGGGTGGCGCTGAAGCTTTCTTT. This encodes CATSRQAGAGGAEAFF.

The rearrangement joins TRBV7-9 to TRBJ2-2; D unresolved. Germline loops: CDR1 SEHNR, CDR2 FQNEAQ (reference sequence). The V and J ends lost 5 bases and 8 bases respectively, with 18 bases between them. The CDR3 has 15 residues. The CDR3 sequence is CASSPYDRTPGELFF. CDR3 in DNA: TGTGCCAGCAGCCCCTACGATCGAACACCGGGGGAGCTGTTTTTT.

This clone was observed a few times. The chain couples TRBV24-1 to TRBJ1-2; D is uncertain. Looked up from germline, CDR1 is KGHDR and CDR2 is SFDVKD. This CDR3 comprises 14 residues. Trimming took off 3 bases at V and 4 bases at J, with 11 bases between the two ends. CDR3 region: CATSDQTASYGYTF. In DNA form, the CDR3 reads TGTGCCACCAGTGATCAGACTGCTTCCTATGGCTACACCTTC.

The rearrangement joins TRBV6-5 to TRBJ2-3, with TRBD1 matching over 8 bases. The CDR3 loop spans 15 amino acids. V was pared by 7 bases and J by 6 bases, with 12 bases of the junction left unmatched. Germline CDR1 reads MNHEY; CDR2 reads SVGAGI. The CDR3 loop reads CASNRIDRGTDTQYF. In DNA form, the CDR3 reads TGTGCCAGCAACCGAATCGACAGGGGTACGGATACGCAGTATTTT.

The chain joins TRBV4-2 to TRBJ1-2; possibly TRBD1 for D (6 bases). Per germline, CDR1 LGHNA and CDR2 YNFKEQ. The CDR3 loop spans 15 amino acids. The V and J ends lost 0 bases and 6 bases respectively, with 14 bases between them. The DNA for the CDR3 is TGTGCCAGCAGCCAAGATCTTTCCAGGGGAGATGGCTACACCTTC. This translates into CASSQDLSRGDGYTF.

The sample holds one count of this clone. This rearrangement joins TRBV18 to TRBJ1-2; 9 bases are shared with TRBD1. This CDR3 spans 19 amino acids. Germline lookup yields CDR1 KGHSH and CDR2 LQKENI. Losses at the gene ends were 1 base for V and 0 bases for J; bases not matched to a gene: 12. The CDR3 region has the DNA TGTGCCAGCTCACCACAGTCGGGACAGGGTGTTGGTGCTAACTATGGCTACACCTTC. It specifies CASSPQSGQGVGANYGYTF.

The chain has TRBV3-1 (or the pseudogene TRBV3-2) and TRBJ1-3; the D is unclear. The CDR3 totals 15 residues. The V gene's germline CDR1 is LGHDT and CDR2 YNNKEL (reference sequence). The germline V and J ends were trimmed by 0 bases and 0 bases, with 6 bases remaining between them. The CDR3 loop reads CASSQDWSSGNTIYF. Here the CDR3 DNA reads TGTGCCAGCAGCCAAGACTGGAGCTCTGGAAACACCATATATTTT.

The V call is TRBV6-1, the J call TRBJ1-5; D is uncertain. This CDR3 is built from 14 residues. CDR1 and CDR2 (germline): MNHNS, SASEGT. V lost 1 base to trimming and J lost 4 bases, with 8 bases between them. Written as DNA, the CDR3 is TGTGCCAGCAGTGAAGTCCAGCCTAATCAGCCCCAGCATTTT. Amino acid sequence: CASSEVQPNQPQHF.

This clone appeared once. CDR3 nucleotide sequence: TGTGCCAGCAGTAACGTGGGAGGCGCCGGGGAGCTGTTTTTT. Translating gives CASSNVGGAGELFF. The V and J genes are TRBV6-4 and TRBJ2-2; a possible D gene is TRBD2 (6 bases). V was trimmed by 5 bases and J by 6 bases, leaving 13 bases between them. Germline V gene sequence: CDR1 MRHNA, CDR2 SNTAGT. The CDR3 runs 14 residues.

This chain links TRBV6-5 with TRBJ2-3; D uncertain. Trimming shortened V by 7 bases and J by 4 bases, and 9 bases separated the two germline ends. Germline V lookup: CDR1 MNHEY, CDR2 SVGAGI. The CDR3 sequence is 12 residues long. CDR3 sequence reads: CASTLGADTQYF. The CDR3 nucleotides read TGTGCCAGCACACTTGGGGCAGATACGCAGTATTTT.

The rearrangement uses TRBV11-3 and TRBJ2-7, with 10 nucleotides matching TRBD1. V shed 1 base, J shed 3 bases, and the junction held 3 bases outside the gene matches. Germline values: CDR1 SGHNT, CDR2 YENEEA. CDR3 length equals 15 residues. The CDR3 protein is CASSLVGTGDYEQYF. The CDR3 coding sequence is TGTGCCAGCAGCTTAGTCGGGACAGGGGACTACGAGCAGTACTTC.

The chain employs TRBV18 and TRBJ1-2, with TRBD1 matching 12 bases. Germline trimming cut 0 bases from V and 2 bases from J; bases unmatched to any gene: 4. Germline CDR1 KGHSH, CDR2 LQKENI. The CDR3 runs 17 residues. The chain's CDR3 is CASSPPGTGGANYGYTF. The CDR3 bases are TGTGCCAGCTCACCACCTGGGACAGGGGGCGCGAACTATGGCTACACCTTC. Looking up the rest from reference TRBV18 and TRBJ1-2 gives the full variable domain: NAGVMQNPRHLVRRRGQEARLRCSPMKGHSHVYWYRQLPEEGLKFMVYLQKENIIDESGMPKERFSAEFPKEGPSILRIQQVVRGDSAAYFCASSPPGTGGANYGYTFGSGTRLTVV.

The chain has TRBV6-5 and TRBJ2-3, with D possibly TRBD1 on 5 matching bases. CDR1 and CDR2 (germline): MNHEY, SVGAGI. The V end was cut by 6 bases, the J end by 0 bases, with 10 bases between. The CDR3 covers 14 residues. CDR3 sequence reads: CASSDGQSTDTQYF. The DNA of the CDR3 is TGTGCCAGCAGCGACGGACAAAGCACAGATACGCAGTATTTT.

This chain uses TRBV30 with TRBJ2-5; D is ambiguous. CDR1 is GTSNPN, CDR2 SVGIG, per germline (reference sequence). The CDR3 is made up of 12 amino acids. Trimming pared 5 bases from V and 5 bases from J, leaving 12 bases between. The CDR3 protein is CAWASVGETQYF. The CDR3 DNA is TGTGCCTGGGCCTCGGTGGGGGAGACCCAGTACTTC.